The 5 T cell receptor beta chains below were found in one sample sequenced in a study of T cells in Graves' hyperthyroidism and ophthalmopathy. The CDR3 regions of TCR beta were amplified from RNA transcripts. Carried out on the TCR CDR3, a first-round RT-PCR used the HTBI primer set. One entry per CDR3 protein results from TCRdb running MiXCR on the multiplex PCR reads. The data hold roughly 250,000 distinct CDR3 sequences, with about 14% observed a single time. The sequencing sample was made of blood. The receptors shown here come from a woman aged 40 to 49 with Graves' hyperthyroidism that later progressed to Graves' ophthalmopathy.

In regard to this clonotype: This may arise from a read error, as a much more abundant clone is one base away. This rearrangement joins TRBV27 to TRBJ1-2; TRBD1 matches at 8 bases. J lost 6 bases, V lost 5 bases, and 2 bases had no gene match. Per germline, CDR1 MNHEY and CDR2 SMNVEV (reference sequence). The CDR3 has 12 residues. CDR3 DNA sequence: TGTGCCAGCAGTACAGGGGGTAATGGCTACACCTTC. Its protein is CASSTGGNGYTF.

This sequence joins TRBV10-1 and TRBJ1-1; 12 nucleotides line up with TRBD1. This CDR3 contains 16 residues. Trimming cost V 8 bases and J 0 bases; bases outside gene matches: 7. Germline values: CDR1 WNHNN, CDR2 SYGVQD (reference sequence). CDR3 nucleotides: TGCGCCAGCGCTCCCGGGACAGGGGGCTTGAACACTGAAGCTTTCTTT. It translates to CASAPGTGGLNTEAFF.

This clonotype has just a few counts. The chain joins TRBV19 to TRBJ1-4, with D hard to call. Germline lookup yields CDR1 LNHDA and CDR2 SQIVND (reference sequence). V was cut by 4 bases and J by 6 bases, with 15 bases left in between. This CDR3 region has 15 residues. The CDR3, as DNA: TGTGCCAGTAGTACCAAGGCCCTCGGAGATGAAAAACTGTTTTTT. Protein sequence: CASSTKALGDEKLFF.

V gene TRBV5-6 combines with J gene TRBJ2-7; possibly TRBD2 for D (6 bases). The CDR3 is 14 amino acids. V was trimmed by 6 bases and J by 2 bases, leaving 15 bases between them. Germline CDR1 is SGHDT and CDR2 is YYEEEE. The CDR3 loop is CASNPGVTAYEQYF. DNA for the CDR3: TGTGCCAGCAACCCGGGGGTGACGGCCTACGAGCAGTACTTC.

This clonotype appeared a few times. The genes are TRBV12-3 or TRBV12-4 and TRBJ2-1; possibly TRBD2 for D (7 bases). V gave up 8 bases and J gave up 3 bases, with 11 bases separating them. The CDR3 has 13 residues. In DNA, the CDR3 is TGTGCCAGCGAGGGGGGGGGCTACAATGAGCAGTTCTTC. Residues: CASEGGGYNEQFF.